This TCR beta chain emerged from a study of CXCR3-negative and CXCR3-positive naive CD8 T cells. Study results and caveats: CXCR3-positive naive cells carried more hydrophobic TRB CDR3s than CXCR3-negative naive cells did.

Germline V gives CDR1 MNHEY, CDR2 SVGAGI. The CDR3 spans 15 residues. By frequency, this clonotype is medium-sized. What it recognizes is unknown. Each TRB cDNA library was prepared by 5' RACE (with UMI labels). TCRdb reprocessed the 5' RACE reads and stores each CDR3 protein as one record, lacking DNA. The table counts approximately 6,100 distinct CDR3 sequences; about 1.9% lies in the top ten. The sequence came from a human donor in good health. Some clones in this sample may be carry-over from other donors' samples. The sample taken for sequencing was naive CXCR3+ CD8+ T cells from blood. As to subset: CD45RO-CCR7+CD27+CD95- naive CD8+ T cells expressing CXCR3 (TNR3+). The chain carries TRBV6-5 and TRBJ2-5; no DNA is available, so the TRBD1 call from TCRdb remains unchecked. This CDR3 is CASSYAGSYQETQYF.